This T cell receptor (beta chain) was obtained from a study of identical twins. Germline V lookup: CDR1 MGHDK, CDR2 SYGVNS. The CDR3 spans 15 residues. V shed 4 bases and J shed 0 bases, with 7 bases lying between them. Every one of the donors was a healthy Caucasian. Study-wide results and limits: Twins shared out-of-frame alpha sequences with excess low generation probability. Beta clonotypes that were abundant in cord blood contained fewer insertions, a pattern absent from memory repertoires.

This clonotype has just a few counts. Antigen unknown. TCRdb reprocessed the 5' RACE reads with MiXCR, giving one entry per CDR3 protein. The table includes about 890,000 distinct CDR3 sequences, roughly an eighth detected once. These data also featured in a second study, about yellow fever vaccine responses in identical twins.

The sequence was obtained from a woman younger than 30 in good health. The chain recombines TRBV25-1 with TRBJ2-6; a possible D gene is TRBD1 (6 bases). The specimen was PBMCs. CDR3 in amino acids: CASSGGHSGANVLTF. As DNA, the CDR3 is TGTGCCAGCAGTGGGGGACACTCTGGGGCCAACGTCCTGACTTTC.